These T cell receptor beta chains were read from a single sample in a study of OX40 agonist ivuxolimab in advanced cancers. Here immunoSEQ multiplex PCR was the method, and the copy in TCRdb shows in-frame clones only, minus some. The sample shows more than 50,000 clones, 85% of them seen only once. This specimen was CD4+ or CD8+ T cells sorted from blood, taken in a trial of the OX40 agonist ivuxolimab. The receptors originated from an adult with an advanced solid tumor such as melanoma, head and neck, liver or kidney cancer. Each CDR3 is given with its conserved first and last residue. Fields, in order: D gene, clone size, J gene, V gene, CDR3 protein, CDR3 DNA. The D gene is left open where the match is weak. Rows give clone size only sometimes, using once, few, many, or a class for an expanded clone.

d_call: TRBD1; clone_size: NA; j_call: TRBJ2-2; v_call: TRBV27; cdr3_aa: CASSLSGRGQTGELFF; cdr3_nt: TGTGCCAGCAGTTTAAGTGGCAGGGGACAGACCGGGGAGCTGTTTTTT
d_call: TRBD1; clone_size: NA; j_call: TRBJ2-7; v_call: TRBV6-1; cdr3_aa: CASSSGGREQYF; cdr3_nt: TGTGCCAGCAGCTCAGGGGGCCGGGAGCAGTACTTC
d_call: TRBD1; clone_size: once; j_call: TRBJ1-2; v_call: TRBV9; cdr3_aa: CASGYREGGGYGYTF; cdr3_nt: TGTGCCAGCGGCTATAGGGAAGGGGGCGGCTATGGCTACACCTTC
d_call: NA; clone_size: NA; j_call: TRBJ2-7; v_call: TRBV2; cdr3_aa: CASRKTGNSYEQYF; cdr3_nt: TGTGCCAGCAGGAAGACAGGTAACTCCTACGAGCAGTACTTC
d_call: NA; clone_size: once; j_call: TRBJ2-7; v_call: TRBV27; cdr3_aa: CASSFIPPSYEQYF; cdr3_nt: TGTGCCAGCAGTTTTATTCCCCCTTCCTACGAGCAGTACTTC
d_call: NA; clone_size: NA; j_call: TRBJ1-5; v_call: TRBV2; cdr3_aa: CASNEGDGVGPQHF; cdr3_nt: TGTGCCAGCAATGAGGGAGACGGGGTCGGGCCCCAGCATTTT
d_call: NA; clone_size: NA; j_call: TRBJ2-7; v_call: TRBV5-4; cdr3_aa: CASSPGQGTSGIYEQYF; cdr3_nt: TGTGCCAGCAGCCCGGGACAGGGAACTAGCGGGATCTACGAGCAGTACTTC
d_call: TRBD2; clone_size: NA; j_call: TRBJ2-2; v_call: TRBV13; cdr3_aa: CASSSLAGGITGELFF; cdr3_nt: TGTGCCAGCAGCTCACTAGCGGGAGGGATCACCGGGGAGCTGTTTTTT
d_call: TRBD2; clone_size: NA; j_call: TRBJ2-3; v_call: TRBV9; cdr3_aa: CASSVGGGADTQYF; cdr3_nt: TGTGCCAGCAGCGTGGGCGGGGGGGCAGATACGCAGTATTTT
d_call: NA; clone_size: NA; j_call: TRBJ2-6; v_call: TRBV27; cdr3_aa: CASSRTGAGANVLTF; cdr3_nt: TGTGCCAGCAGTCGCACAGGAGCTGGGGCCAACGTCCTGACTTTC
d_call: NA; clone_size: NA; j_call: TRBJ2-2; v_call: TRBV28; cdr3_aa: CASSPLSGELFF; cdr3_nt: TGTGCCAGCAGTCCCCTCTCCGGGGAGCTGTTTTTT
d_call: TRBD1; clone_size: NA; j_call: TRBJ1-1; v_call: TRBV6-5; cdr3_aa: CASARTGTQTEAFF; cdr3_nt: TGTGCCAGCGCTAGGACAGGAACACAGACTGAAGCTTTCTTT
d_call: NA; clone_size: NA; j_call: TRBJ2-6; v_call: TRBV7-5; cdr3_aa: CARSLGGTMFRGANVLTF; cdr3_nt: TGTGCCAGAAGCTTAGGTGGGACAATGTTTAGGGGGGCCAACGTCCTGACTTTC
d_call: NA; clone_size: NA; j_call: TRBJ1-5; v_call: TRBV6-5; cdr3_aa: CASSYSAGSNQPQHF; cdr3_nt: TGTGCCAGCAGTTACTCGGCGGGCAGTAATCAGCCCCAGCATTTT
d_call: NA; clone_size: NA; j_call: TRBJ2-5; v_call: TRBV7-3; cdr3_aa: CASSLRGAYWETQYF; cdr3_nt: TGTGCCAGCAGCTTGAGGGGGGCGTACTGGGAGACCCAGTACTTC